Presented here are 6 T cell receptor beta chains from one specimen sequenced in a study of cytomegalovirus exposure and HLA in healthy donors. Primers included in the PCR were 60 Vbeta and 13 Jbeta primers. The protocol was immunoSEQ multiplex PCR, while the TCRdb copy is restricted to in-frame clones and leaves out a portion. The sample yields some 98,000 clones, 80% to 85% seen once. Sequencing input: PBMCs. Source of these receptors: a man in his forties in good health and CMV-seronegative.

The chain recombines TRBV2 with TRBJ2-1, with D unresolved. The length of the CDR3 is 13 residues. V was clipped by 3 bases and J by 9 bases, with 12 bases between them. Germline CDR1 SNHLY, CDR2 FYNNEI. The CDR3 coding sequence is TGTGCCAGCAGTGACGTCCGGGTTCGTGAGCAGTTCTTC. Its protein product is CASSDVRVREQFF.

The chain has TRBV5-6 and TRBJ1-2, with 10 positions matching TRBD1. The CDR3 is 12 residues long. The junction had 1 base not matched to a gene; V was cut back by 4 bases and J by 7 bases. Germline V gene data show CDR1 as SGHDT and CDR2 as YYEEEE. The chain's CDR3 is CASSRTGGGYTF. The CDR3, as DNA: TGTGCCAGCAGCAGGACAGGGGGTGGCTACACCTTC.

This clone was counted once. The chain carries TRBV5-6 and TRBJ1-1, with 7 bases that match TRBD1. Germline values: CDR1 SGHDT, CDR2 YYEEEE. The V segment lost 3 bases and the J segment 7 bases; nucleotides outside the gene matches: 9. This CDR3 has 14 amino acids. This CDR3 reads CASSSVGQRNEAFF. For the CDR3, the DNA is TGTGCCAGCAGCTCGGTGGGACAGAGAAATGAAGCTTTCTTT.

This chain uses TRBV25-1 with TRBJ2-7; 8 nucleotides line up with TRBD1. V was pared by 7 bases and J by 4 bases, with 6 bases of the junction left unmatched. The germline gives CDR1 MGHDK, CDR2 SYGVNS. The CDR3 contains 13 residues. The CDR3 spells CASTDRGRYEQYF. Written as DNA, the CDR3 is TGTGCCAGCACAGACAGGGGTCGATACGAGCAGTACTTC.

This clone appeared a single time. V is TRBV7-6 and J is TRBJ2-2; TRBD2 agrees at 7 bases. The CDR3 sequence is 15 residues long. Germline V gene lookup returns CDR1 SGHVS and CDR2 FNYEAQ. After removal of 5 bases from V and 7 bases from J, the junction contained 10 bases not matched to a gene. CDR3 coding DNA: TGTGCCAGCAGCCCCACCCTCCGGGAGGACGGGGAGCTGTTTTTT. Translated, it gives CASSPTLREDGELFF.

J is TRBJ1-3 and V is TRBV5-4, with D unclear. Trimming took 3 bases from V and 4 from J, leaving 8 bases between them. Germline V CDR1 and CDR2: SGHNT, YYREEE (reference sequence). The length of the CDR3 is 13 residues. The CDR3 here is CASSSRGGNTIYF. In DNA form, the CDR3 reads TGTGCCAGCAGCTCCAGAGGAGGAAACACCATATATTTT.